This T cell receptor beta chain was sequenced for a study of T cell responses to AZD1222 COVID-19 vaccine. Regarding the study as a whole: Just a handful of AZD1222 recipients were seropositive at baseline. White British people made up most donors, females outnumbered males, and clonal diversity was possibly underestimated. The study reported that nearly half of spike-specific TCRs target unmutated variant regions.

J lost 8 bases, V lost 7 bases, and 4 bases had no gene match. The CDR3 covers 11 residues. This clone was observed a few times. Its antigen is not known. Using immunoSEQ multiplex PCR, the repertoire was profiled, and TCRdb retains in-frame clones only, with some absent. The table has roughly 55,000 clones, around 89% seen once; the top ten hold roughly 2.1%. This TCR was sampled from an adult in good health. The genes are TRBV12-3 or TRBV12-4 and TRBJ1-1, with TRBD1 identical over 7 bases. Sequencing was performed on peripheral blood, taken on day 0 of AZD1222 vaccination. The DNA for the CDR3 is TGTGCCAGCATCTTGACAGGGGAAGCTTTCTTT. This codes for CASILTGEAFF.